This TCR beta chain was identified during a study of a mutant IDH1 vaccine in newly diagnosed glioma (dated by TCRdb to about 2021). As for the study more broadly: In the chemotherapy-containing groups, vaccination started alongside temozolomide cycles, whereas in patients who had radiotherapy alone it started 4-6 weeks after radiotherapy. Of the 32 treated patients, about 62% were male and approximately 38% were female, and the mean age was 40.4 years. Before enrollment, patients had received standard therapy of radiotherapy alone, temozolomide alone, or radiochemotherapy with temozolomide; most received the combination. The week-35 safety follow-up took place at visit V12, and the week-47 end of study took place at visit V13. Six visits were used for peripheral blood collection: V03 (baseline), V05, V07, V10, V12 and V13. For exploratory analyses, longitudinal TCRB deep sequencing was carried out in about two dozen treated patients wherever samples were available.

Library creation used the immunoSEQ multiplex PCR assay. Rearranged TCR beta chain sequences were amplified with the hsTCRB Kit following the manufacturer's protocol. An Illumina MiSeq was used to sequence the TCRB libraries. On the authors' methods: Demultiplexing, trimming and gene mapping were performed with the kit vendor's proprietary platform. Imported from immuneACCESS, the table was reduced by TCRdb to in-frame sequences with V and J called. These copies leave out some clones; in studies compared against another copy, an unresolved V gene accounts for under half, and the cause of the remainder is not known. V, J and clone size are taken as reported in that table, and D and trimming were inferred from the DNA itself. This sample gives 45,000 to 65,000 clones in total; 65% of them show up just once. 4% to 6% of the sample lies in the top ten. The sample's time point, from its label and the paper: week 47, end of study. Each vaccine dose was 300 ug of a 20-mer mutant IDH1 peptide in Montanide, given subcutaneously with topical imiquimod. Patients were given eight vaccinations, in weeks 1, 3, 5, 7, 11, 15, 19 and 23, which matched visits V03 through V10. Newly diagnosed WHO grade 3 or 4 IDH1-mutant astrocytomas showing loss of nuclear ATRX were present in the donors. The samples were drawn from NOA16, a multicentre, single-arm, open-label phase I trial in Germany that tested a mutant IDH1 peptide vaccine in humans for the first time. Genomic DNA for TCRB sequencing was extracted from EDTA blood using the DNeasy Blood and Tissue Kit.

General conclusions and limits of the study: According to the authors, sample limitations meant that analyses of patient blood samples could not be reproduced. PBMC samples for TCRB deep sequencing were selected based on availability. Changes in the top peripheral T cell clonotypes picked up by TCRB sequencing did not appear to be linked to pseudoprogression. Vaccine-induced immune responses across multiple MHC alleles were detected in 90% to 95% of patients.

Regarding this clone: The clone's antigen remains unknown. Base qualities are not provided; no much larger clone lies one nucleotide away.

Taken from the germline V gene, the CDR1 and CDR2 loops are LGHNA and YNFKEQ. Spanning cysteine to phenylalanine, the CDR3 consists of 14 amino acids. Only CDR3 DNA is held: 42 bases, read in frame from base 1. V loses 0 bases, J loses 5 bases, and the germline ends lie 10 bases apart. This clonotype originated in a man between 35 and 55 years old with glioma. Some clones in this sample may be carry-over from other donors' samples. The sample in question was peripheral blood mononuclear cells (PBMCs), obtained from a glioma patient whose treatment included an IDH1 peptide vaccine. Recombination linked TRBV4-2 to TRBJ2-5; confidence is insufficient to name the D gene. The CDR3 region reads CASSQEVQSETQYF. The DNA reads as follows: TGTGCCAGCAGCCAAGAGGTCCAGTCGGAGACCCAGTACTTC.